Below are 8 T cell receptor beta chains sequenced from a single sample in a study of CD8+ T cells in alopecia areata. Extracted RNA was reverse transcribed, and the resulting cDNA served as sequencing template. TCRdb keeps only in-frame clones here, not all; method: immunoSEQ multiplex PCR. This table holds some 110,000 clones, 58% found once. Described treatment: oral pan-JAK inhibitor, 5-10 mg twice daily. Here the sequenced sample was CD8+ T cells sorted from blood, taken at week 4, from a patient treated with tofacitinib. The receptor set was obtained from a human donor with alopecia areata.

V and J are TRBV2 and TRBJ2-7, with D possibly TRBD2 on 6 matching bases. The V gene's germline CDR1 is SNHLY and CDR2 FYNNEI. The CDR3 sequence is 14 residues long. Trimming took 1 base from V and 6 from J, leaving 13 bases between them. The CDR3 loop reads CASSEEAGRSEQYF. DNA for the CDR3: TGTGCCAGCAGTGAAGAGGCAGGGAGGAGCGAGCAGTACTTC.

The chain carries TRBV19 and TRBJ1-1, with D tentatively TRBD1 (5 bases). Germline V gene data show CDR1 as LNHDA and CDR2 as SQIVND (reference sequence). V was shortened by 0 bases and J by 4 bases, with 9 bases between the two germline ends. CDR3 length: 14 residues. The DNA for the CDR3 is TGTGCCAGTAGTATAGATGGGGCTGCCACTGAAGCTTTCTTT. Its protein is CASSIDGAATEAFF.

This rearrangement joins TRBV29-1 to TRBJ2-1; D gene unclear. The CDR3 has 14 residues. Germline CDR1 is SQVTM and CDR2 is ANQGSEA. V was cut by 3 bases and J by 2 bases, with 11 bases left in between. DNA of the CDR3: TGCAGCGTTGAGACCGCTGAGCCCTACAATGAGCAGTTCTTC. Residues: CSVETAEPYNEQFF.

The V call is TRBV30, the J call TRBJ2-7, with a tentative D call TRBD2 (5 bases). The CDR3 extends over 14 amino acids. Trimming removed 0 bases from V and 5 bases from J, with 14 bases in between. In germline, CDR1 is GTSNPN, CDR2 SVGIG (reference sequence). The CDR3 sequence is CAWSVGLAWNEQYF. DNA of the CDR3: TGTGCCTGGAGTGTCGGGCTAGCCTGGAACGAGCAGTACTTC.

This clone was counted many times. J is TRBJ2-1 and V is TRBV6-4; TRBD2 matches 13 bases. The trim removed 0 bases at V and 3 bases at J, leaving 2 bases unmatched. Germline CDR1 is MRHNA and CDR2 is SNTAGT. This CDR3 has 17 residues. The CDR3 DNA reads TGTGCCAGCAGTGACTCAACTAGCGGGGGGGACTACAATGAGCAGTTCTTC. Translating gives CASSDSTSGGDYNEQFF.

The V call is TRBV30, the J call TRBJ2-1, with D perhaps assigned TRBD1 or TRBD2 (6 bases each). Germline V lookup: CDR1 GTSNPN, CDR2 SVGIG (reference sequence). The CDR3 is 13 amino acids. V was pared by 2 bases and J by 8 bases, with 13 bases between. The CDR3 DNA reads TGTGCCTGGAGTATCGGGGGCCACGATGAGCAGTTCTTC. Its protein product is CAWSIGGHDEQFF.

This clone was detected only once. The rearrangement uses TRBV7-9 and TRBJ2-7, with 11 bases matching TRBD2. CDR1 is SEHNR, CDR2 FQNEAQ, per germline (reference sequence). The V segment lost 5 bases and the J segment 0 bases; nucleotides outside the gene matches: 6. The CDR3 covers 16 residues. The CDR3 reads CASSRSGGDRSYEQYF. CDR3 bases: TGTGCCAGCAGCCGTAGCGGGGGGGATCGCTCCTACGAGCAGTACTTC. Variable domain in full (rest from reference TRBV7-9 and TRBJ2-7): DTGVSQNPRHKITKRGQNVTFRCDPISEHNRLYWYRQTLGQGPEFLTYFQNEAQLEKSRLLSDRFSAERPKGSFSTLEIQRTEQGDSAMYLCASSRSGGDRSYEQYFGPGTRLTVT.

This chain links TRBV6-5 with TRBJ2-7; D ambiguous. The CDR3 totals 12 residues. V was trimmed by 9 bases and J by 3 bases, leaving 12 bases between them. The germline V gene has CDR1 MNHEY and CDR2 SVGAGI. The CDR3 here is CASSRSGYEQYF. The CDR3 region has the DNA TGTGCCAGTTCCCGAAGTGGCTACGAGCAGTACTTC.